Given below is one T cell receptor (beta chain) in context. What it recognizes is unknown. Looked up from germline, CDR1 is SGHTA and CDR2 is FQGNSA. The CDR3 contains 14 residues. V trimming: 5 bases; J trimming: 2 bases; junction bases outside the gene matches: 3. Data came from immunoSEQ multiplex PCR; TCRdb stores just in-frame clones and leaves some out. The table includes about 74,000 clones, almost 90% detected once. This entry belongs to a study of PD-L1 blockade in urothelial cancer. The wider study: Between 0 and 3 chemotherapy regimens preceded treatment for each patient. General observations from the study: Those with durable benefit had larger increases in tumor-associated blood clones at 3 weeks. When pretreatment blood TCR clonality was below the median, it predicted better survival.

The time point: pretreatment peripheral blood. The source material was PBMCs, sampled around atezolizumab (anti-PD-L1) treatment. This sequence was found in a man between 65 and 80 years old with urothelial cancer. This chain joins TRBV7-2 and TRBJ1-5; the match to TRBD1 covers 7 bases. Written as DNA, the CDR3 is TGTGCCAGCAGCCGTGACAGGGGCAATCAGCCCCAGCATTTT. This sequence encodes CASSRDRGNQPQHF.